This T cell receptor (beta chain) was recorded in a study of blood T cell repertoires in COVID-19. Germline CDR1 is MDHEN and CDR2 is SYDVKM. Trimming removed 7 bases from V and 7 bases from J, with 8 bases in between. This CDR3 is 10 amino acids long. Produced via immunoSEQ multiplex PCR; TCRdb's table is partial and in-frame only. The sample carries fewer than 200,000 clones, 86% recorded once. The specimen sequenced was PBMCs or T cells enriched from blood (not recorded which). The chain recombines TRBV28 with TRBJ2-7; tentatively, D is TRBD2 (6 bases). The sequence derives from a woman in her thirties or forties in a cohort exposed to, infected with or recovered from COVID-19 (not recorded which). The CDR3 nucleotides read TGTGCCAGCATAAGCGGGGAGCAGTACTTC. Translating it yields CASISGEQYF. Full variable domain (remainder filled in from reference TRBV28 and TRBJ2-7): DVKVTQSSRYLVKRTGEKVFLECVQDMDHENMFWYRQDPGLGLRLIYFSYDVKMKEKGDIPEGYSVSREKKERFSLILESASTNQTSMYLCASISGEQYFGPGTRLTVT.